Listed here are 29 T cell receptor beta chains from one sample, sequenced in a study of Ad26.COV2.S vaccination and SARS-CoV-2 variants. Only in-frame clones appear in the TCRdb table, and some are missing; sequencing was by immunoSEQ multiplex PCR. Among approximately 480,000 clones listed, 70% to 90% were seen once. The treatment: over 15 received Ad26.COV2.S at low or high dose, single or two shots; several received placebo; per-sample allocation not given. After the first vaccine or placebo injection, samples were drawn on day 63. The sample here was peripheral blood, taken in a trial of Ad26.COV2.S vaccine versus placebo. The receptors come from a person aged 18-65 years who received the Ad26.COV2.S COVID-19 vaccine or a placebo.

The CDR3 nucleotides read TGTGCCACCAGCAAAATGGTAGGGGCTAACTATGGCTACACCTTC. Translating gives CATSKMVGANYGYTF. This chain links TRBV24-1 with TRBJ1-2, with D perhaps matching TRBD1 (5 bases). Germline assignment: CDR1 KGHDR and CDR2 SFDVKD. Deletions cut 7 bases from V and 0 bases from J, with 14 bases between. The length of the CDR3 is 15 residues.

The chain is built from TRBV25-1 and TRBJ2-2; 8 bases are shared with TRBD2. The germline CDR1 and CDR2 sequences are MGHDK and SYGVNS. V shed 6 bases, J shed 6 bases, and the junction held 3 bases outside the gene matches. CDR3 length: 13 amino acids. CDR3 sequence: CASREREPGELFF. For the CDR3, the DNA is TGTGCCAGCAGGGAGCGGGAGCCCGGGGAGCTGTTTTTT.

This chain connects TRBV30 to TRBJ1-4; D is perhaps TRBD1 (6 bases). V was pared by 3 bases and J by 7 bases, with 18 bases between. CDR3 length equals 15 residues. The germline V gene encodes CDR1 GTSNPN and CDR2 SVGIG (reference sequence). In DNA form, the CDR3 reads TGTGCCTGGAGATTCGGGGGGGCTGGGGGTGAAAAACTGTTTTTT. Protein product: CAWRFGGAGGEKLFF.

This chain uses TRBV29-1 with TRBJ2-7; no reliable D call. Per the germline V gene, CDR1 is SQVTM and CDR2 is ANQGSEA. The V end lost 5 bases, the J end lost 1 base, and 9 bases lay between the germline ends. The CDR3 consists of 12 residues. DNA of the CDR3: TGCAGCGTTCTCGCAGGATCCTACGAGCAGTACTTC. Translating gives CSVLAGSYEQYF.

This chain links TRBV4-2 with TRBJ1-1, with TRBD1 as a possible D gene (6 bases). Germline CDR1 LGHNA, CDR2 YNFKEQ. CDR3 length equals 14 residues. Trimming pared 0 bases from V and 2 bases from J, leaving 7 bases between. For the CDR3, the DNA is TGTGCCAGCAGCCAAGAGGGGGCTAACACTGAAGCTTTCTTT. Its translation: CASSQEGANTEAFF.

The CDR3: CASTGQGRGFNYGYTF. Written as DNA, the CDR3 is TGTGCCAGCACTGGACAGGGGAGGGGATTTAACTATGGCTACACCTTC. The chain joins TRBV19 to TRBJ1-2; 9 positions agree with TRBD1. After removal of 9 bases from V and 1 base from J, the junction contained 12 bases not matched to a gene. The length of the CDR3 is 16 residues. From germline, CDR1 is LNHDA and CDR2 SQIVND (reference sequence).

Only one count was recorded for this clone. The CDR3 DNA is TGTGCCAGCTCACTCGCGTACCAAGAGACCCAGTACTTC. Translation: CASSLAYQETQYF. This chain links TRBV18 with TRBJ2-5; D is undetermined. CDR3 length equals 13 residues. Deletions cut 4 bases from V and 0 bases from J, with 6 bases between. Germline V lookup: CDR1 KGHSH, CDR2 LQKENI.

This clone occurred a few times. The gene calls are TRBV3-1 (or the pseudogene TRBV3-2) and TRBJ2-7, with unresolved D. The CDR3 consists of 14 residues. V was shortened by 0 bases and J by 1 base, with 7 bases between the two germline ends. CDR1 is LGHDT, CDR2 YNNKEL, per germline (reference sequence). The CDR3 bases are TGTGCCAGCAGCCAAGATTTAGGGTCCTACGAGCAGTACTTC. This translates into CASSQDLGSYEQYF.

The chain is built from TRBV11-3 and TRBJ2-1, with 9 bases fitting TRBD2. This CDR3 has 15 amino acids. Germline-derived CDR1 and CDR2 are SGHNT and YENEEA. Trimming at V came to 5 bases and at J to 6 bases, leaving 8 bases not matched to a gene. The CDR3 here is CASSKGLASSNEQFF. In DNA form, the CDR3 reads TGTGCCAGCAGCAAGGGACTAGCTTCAAGCAATGAGCAGTTCTTC.

In its sample, this clone was seen once. The same CDR3 can be traced to other DNA sequences in this sample. The chain couples TRBV7-9 to TRBJ2-7; no clear D gene. Germline-derived CDR1 and CDR2 are SEHNR and FQNEAQ (reference sequence). V was clipped by 3 bases and J by 6 bases, with 6 bases between them. The CDR3 sequence is 11 residues long. The CDR3 bases are TGTGCCAGCAGCTTGGGCCGCGAGCAGTACTTC. Translated, it gives CASSLGREQYF.

This chain links TRBV29-1 with TRBJ1-1; no clear D gene. The CDR3 sequence is 13 residues long. V lost 7 bases and J 1 base, leaving 13 bases between the germline ends. From germline, CDR1 is SQVTM and CDR2 ANQGSEA. This CDR3 is CSGGGQENTEAFF. The CDR3 DNA is TGCAGCGGAGGCGGGCAGGAGAACACTGAAGCTTTCTTT.

The V gene is TRBV28, the J gene TRBJ1-2, with 7 bases aligning to TRBD1. CDR3 size: 17 residues. After removal of 8 bases from V and 4 bases from J, the junction contained 19 bases not matched to a gene. Germline CDR1 and CDR2: MDHEN and SYDVKM. The CDR3 DNA follows: TGTGCCAGCGATGGTCGGGACAGCCAACGCGGGGTCTATGGCTACACCTTC. Residues: CASDGRDSQRGVYGYTF.

The chain combines TRBV3-1 (or the pseudogene TRBV3-2) with TRBJ2-2; D not resolved. Germline V lookup: CDR1 LGHDT, CDR2 YNNKEL (reference sequence). The germline V and J ends were trimmed by 6 bases and 0 bases, with 8 bases remaining between them. The CDR3 consists of 14 residues. The CDR3 bases are TGTGCCAGCAGAAAGGGCCCGAACACCGGGGAGCTGTTTTTT. It yields the protein CASRKGPNTGELFF.

The V call is TRBV7-2, the J call TRBJ2-7, with D perhaps matching TRBD1 (6 bases). This CDR3 comprises 12 residues. The V gene's germline CDR1 is SGHTA and CDR2 FQGNSA. V was pared by 8 bases and J by 6 bases, with 14 bases between. In nucleotides, the CDR3 is TGTGCCAGCGGGGCAGGGGTGGGCGAGCAGTACTTC. Its protein product is CASGAGVGEQYF.

This clone was counted at least ten times. This sequence joins TRBV11-1 and TRBJ2-6; unclear D gene. CDR1 is SGHAT and CDR2 is FQDESV in the germline V gene (reference sequence). CDR3 length: 16 residues. Trimming pared 1 base from V and 5 bases from J, leaving 12 bases between. The CDR3 spells CASSLGSRVRANVLTF. CDR3 nucleotide sequence: TGTGCCAGCAGCTTAGGGTCCCGAGTGCGGGCCAACGTCCTGACTTTC.

The CDR3 is CAWRRGGYTGELFF. DNA of the CDR3: TGTGCCTGGAGAAGGGGTGGGTACACCGGGGAGCTGTTTTTT. The genes are TRBV30 and TRBJ2-2; perhaps TRBD1 as D (5 bases). This CDR3 has 14 amino acids. Trimming shortened V by 3 bases and J by 3 bases, and 11 bases separated the two germline ends. Germline CDR1 and CDR2: GTSNPN and SVGIG (reference sequence).

The V gene is TRBV2, the J gene TRBJ2-5; 10 positions match TRBD2. The CDR3 sequence is 17 residues long. V trimming: 7 bases; J trimming: 2 bases; junction bases outside the gene matches: 13. Germline CDR1 is SNHLY and CDR2 is FYNNEI. This CDR3 is CASTARGGLAQQETQYF. The CDR3 DNA reads TGTGCCAGCACCGCTCGAGGGGGACTAGCGCAACAAGAGACCCAGTACTTC.

The V gene is TRBV5-4, the J gene TRBJ1-4; TRBD1 is a possible D gene (5 bases). Germline loops: CDR1 SGHNT, CDR2 YYREEE (reference sequence). This CDR3 comprises 16 residues. The germline V and J ends were trimmed by 3 bases and 1 base, with 13 bases remaining between them. The CDR3, as DNA: TGTGCCAGCAGCTCCCGGGGGGATGGAACTAATGAAAAACTGTTTTTT. Its translation is CASSSRGDGTNEKLFF.

The chain is built from TRBV7-9 and TRBJ2-3; D perhaps matches TRBD1 (7 bases). Germline lookup yields CDR1 SEHNR and CDR2 FQNEAQ (reference sequence). Deletions cut 3 bases from V and 3 bases from J, with 16 bases between. The CDR3 is 16 amino acids. The DNA of the CDR3 is TGTGCCAGCAGCTTCTCAGGGGGGATTTCAACAGATACGCAGTATTTT. Translation gives CASSFSGGISTDTQYF.

This clone was observed a handful of times. The chain uses TRBV5-6 and TRBJ2-7, with 11 bases matching TRBD1. CDR1 and CDR2 (germline): SGHDT, YYEEEE. The CDR3 covers 13 residues. With 2 bases clipped from V and 9 bases from J, the junction kept 4 bases outside the gene matches. The CDR3 sequence: CASSFPGQGGQYF. In DNA, the CDR3 is TGTGCCAGCAGCTTCCCGGGACAGGGGGGGCAGTACTTC.

The gene calls are TRBV10-3 and TRBJ2-7, with TRBD1 as a possible D gene (5 bases). The CDR3 runs to 13 residues. Germline lookup yields CDR1 ENHRY and CDR2 SYGVKD. Deletions cut 6 bases from V and 2 bases from J, with 11 bases between. CDR3 loop: CAISFGHTYEQYF. As DNA, the CDR3 is TGTGCCATCAGCTTCGGACATACCTACGAGCAGTACTTC.

The chain combines TRBV18 with TRBJ2-7; 9 positions agree with TRBD2. The CDR3 loop spans 15 amino acids. With 3 bases clipped from V and 3 bases from J, the junction kept 6 bases outside the gene matches. Germline loops: CDR1 KGHSH, CDR2 LQKENI. DNA of the CDR3: TGTGCCAGCTCACCTATCCCTAGCGGGAACTACGAGCAGTACTTC. Translating gives CASSPIPSGNYEQYF. The full variable domain, with the rest looked up from reference TRBV18 and TRBJ2-7, is NAGVMQNPRHLVRRRGQEARLRCSPMKGHSHVYWYRQLPEEGLKFMVYLQKENIIDESGMPKERFSAEFPKEGPSILRIQQVVRGDSAAYFCASSPIPSGNYEQYFGPGTRLTVT.

The chain couples TRBV4-3 to TRBJ2-1; D unclear. The CDR3 totals 16 residues. Per the germline V gene, CDR1 is LGHNA and CDR2 is YSLEER. V was clipped by 4 bases and J by 6 bases, with 19 bases between them. The CDR3 DNA reads TGCGCCAGCAGCCGGGAAGCTAGTTCTCCTCGCAATGAGCAGTTCTTC. It translates to CASSREASSPRNEQFF.

The chain links TRBV9 to TRBJ2-7, with D perhaps being TRBD1 or TRBD2 (5 bases each). The CDR3 has 14 amino acids. CDR1 and CDR2 (germline): SGDLS, YYNGEE. V was trimmed by 0 bases and J by 2 bases, leaving 9 bases between them. The DNA for the CDR3 is TGTGCCAGCAGCGTAGATCTGGGACCCTACGAGCAGTACTTC. Encoded protein: CASSVDLGPYEQYF.

This clone was observed a few times. This sequence joins TRBV28 and TRBJ1-3; D is ambiguous. V was cut by 8 bases and J by 4 bases, with 9 bases left in between. CDR1 and CDR2 from the germline V gene are MDHEN and SYDVKM. The CDR3 extends over 12 amino acids. This CDR3 reads CASRAAGNTIYF. The CDR3, as DNA: TGTGCCAGCCGGGCCGCAGGAAACACCATATATTTT.

This clone was observed a single time. This chain uses TRBV6-5 with TRBJ2-4; D gene uncertain. V was shortened by 0 bases and J by 8 bases, with 14 bases between the two germline ends. The CDR3 is made up of 15 amino acids. The germline CDR1 and CDR2 sequences are MNHEY and SVGAGI. CDR3 coding DNA: TGTGCCAGCAGTTACTCCATGGATGGGATGCACATTCAGTACTTC. Its translation: CASSYSMDGMHIQYF.

V and J are TRBV28 and TRBJ1-5; TRBD1 is a possible D gene (5 bases). Germline V gene data show CDR1 as MDHEN and CDR2 as SYDVKM. This CDR3 comprises 17 residues. With 1 base removed from V and 1 base from J, the gap between germline ends came to 14 bases. The CDR3: CASSLFRGIGSNQPQHF. CDR3 DNA sequence: TGTGCCAGCAGTTTATTTAGGGGAATTGGGAGCAATCAGCCCCAGCATTTT.

The chain employs TRBV5-4 and TRBJ2-5; tentative D call: TRBD2 (6 bases). CDR3 length equals 14 residues. The ends were cut back, 4 bases at V and 2 bases at J, with 12 bases in the middle. Germline assignment: CDR1 SGHNT and CDR2 YYREEE (reference sequence). Here the CDR3 reads CASSPGAGQETQYF. The CDR3 bases are TGTGCCAGCAGCCCTGGGGCGGGACAAGAGACCCAGTACTTC. Full variable domain (outside the CDR3, taken from reference TRBV5-4 and TRBJ2-5): ETGVTQSPTHLIKTRGQQVTLRCSSQSGHNTVSWYQQALGQGPQFIFQYYREEENGRGNFPPRFSGLQFPNYSSELNVNALELDDSALYLCASSPGAGQETQYFGPGTRLLVL.

Regarding this clone: Distinct nucleotide sequences in the sample also encode this CDR3. The chain combines TRBV29-1 with TRBJ2-1, with 11 bases that match TRBD1. Germline assignment: CDR1 SQVTM and CDR2 ANQGSEA. The CDR3 is 13 residues long. The CDR3 spells CSAGTGGYNEQFF. CDR3 coding DNA: TGCAGTGCTGGGACAGGGGGCTACAATGAGCAGTTCTTC.